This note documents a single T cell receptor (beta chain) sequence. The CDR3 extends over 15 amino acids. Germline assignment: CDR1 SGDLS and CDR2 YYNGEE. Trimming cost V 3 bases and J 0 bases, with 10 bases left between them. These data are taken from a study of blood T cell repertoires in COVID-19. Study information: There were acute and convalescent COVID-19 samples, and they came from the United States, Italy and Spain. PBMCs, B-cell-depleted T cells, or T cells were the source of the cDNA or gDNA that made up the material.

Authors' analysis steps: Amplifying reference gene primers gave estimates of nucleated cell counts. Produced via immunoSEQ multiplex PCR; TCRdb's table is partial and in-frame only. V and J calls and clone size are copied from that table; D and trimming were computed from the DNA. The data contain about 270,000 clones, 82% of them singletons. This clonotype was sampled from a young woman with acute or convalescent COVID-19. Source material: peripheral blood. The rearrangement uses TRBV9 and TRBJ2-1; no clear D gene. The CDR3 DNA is TGTGCCAGCAGCGCTCCTCGAGACTCCTACAATGAGCAGTTCTTC. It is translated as CASSAPRDSYNEQFF.